A selection of T cell receptor beta chains follows, all from one sample in a study of cytomegalovirus exposure and HLA in healthy donors. Sequencing was performed with immunoSEQ multiplex PCR; in TCRdb, only in-frame clones are kept and a portion is missing. The data contain 150,000 to 200,000 clones, approximately 96% of them singletons. Sequencing was carried out using PBMCs. The receptors derive from a woman aged 18-35 years in good health and CMV-seronegative. Each CDR3 is given with its conserved first and last residue. Fields, in order: clone size, D gene, J gene, V gene, CDR3 DNA, CDR3 protein. A D gene is named only where the DNA matches it firmly. The listing skips clone size in some rows; elsewhere it reads once, few, many or a size class.

-,-,TRBJ2-2,TRBV7-9,TGTGCCAGCAGCTCCGACAGGTCAGCCGGGGAGCTGTTTTTT,CASSSDRSAGELFF
-,-,TRBJ1-1,TRBV14,TGTGCCAGCAGCCAAGATTACGGGGTTGTTGGCACTGAAGCTTTCTTT,CASSQDYGVVGTEAFF
-,TRBD1,TRBJ2-7,TRBV7-9,TGTGCCAGCAGCTTGGGACAGGGGCTCGACGAGCAGTACTTC,CASSLGQGLDEQYF
-,-,TRBJ2-5,TRBV30,TGTGCCTGGAGTGTGGGTGCTACAGGAGAGACCCAGTACTTC,CAWSVGATGETQYF
-,-,TRBJ1-3,TRBV9,TGTGCCAGCAGCGGACTGAGCGGAAACACCATATATTTT,CASSGLSGNTIYF
-,-,TRBJ2-7,TRBV6-4,TGTGCCAGCAGTGATTTGGGCAGGCCTTTCTCCTACGAGCAGTACTTC,CASSDLGRPFSYEQYF
once,-,TRBJ2-2,TRBV7-3,TGTGCCAGCAGCTCTTACTATGGGGGGGAGCTGTTTTTT,CASSSYYGGELFF
-,-,TRBJ2-7,TRBV7-3,TGTGCCAGCAGCTTACAGTCAGGATCCTCCTACGAGCAGTACTTC,CASSLQSGSSYEQYF
-,-,TRBJ2-3,TRBV25-1,TGTGCCACCTCTCCCCAGGGGAGCACAGATACGCAGTATTTT,CATSPQGSTDTQYF
-,TRBD1,TRBJ2-7,TRBV13,TGTGCCAGCAGCCTACAGGGGGCGGGCGACGAGCAGTACTTC,CASSLQGAGDEQYF